Listed below are T cell receptor beta chains from one sample, sequenced in a study of cytotoxic CD8 clonotypes in ibrutinib-treated CLL. TCRdb's copy holds only in-frame clones and misses some; the assay was immunoSEQ multiplex PCR. The table records fewer than 35,000 clones, 75% to 85% of them present only once. The specimen comprised PBMCs, sampled after 24 months of ibrutinib treatment. These receptor sequences come from a human donor with chronic lymphocytic leukemia. Each CDR3 is given with its conserved first and last residue.

V gene	J gene	CDR3 protein
TRBV5-4	TRBJ2-7	CASSLDFYEQYF
TRBV19	TRBJ1-5	CASSRRAPGGNQPQHF
TRBV11-2	TRBJ2-5	CASSLDPGQETQYF
TRBV7-3	TRBJ2-1	CASSPGRNEQFF
TRBV5-4	TRBJ2-1	CASSSDVAGGPFYNEQFF
TRBV28	TRBJ1-1	CASGRNTEAFF
TRBV7-6	TRBJ1-3	CASSGDRSSGNTIYF
TRBV30	TRBJ1-6	CAWTQDPSSPLHF
TRBV7-2	TRBJ2-7	CASSSKSGTHYEQYF
TRBV19	TRBJ1-3	CASSAAAGRGNTIYF
TRBV10-3	TRBJ1-3	CAIRGWDRIDSGNTIYF
TRBV6-1	TRBJ1-1	CASKGRSLNTEAFF
TRBV6-5	TRBJ1-1	CASSAGEYSAEAFF
TRBV5-5	TRBJ1-2	CASSLDLTASYGYTF
TRBV28	TRBJ2-7	CASRPGSTYEQYF
TRBV6-5	TRBJ1-1	CASMPQSGTEAFF
TRBV7-3	TRBJ2-3	CASSQSGPQLTDTQYF
TRBV27	TRBJ2-1	CASSLSPGYNEQFF
TRBV19	TRBJ1-3	CASSIVGAGNTIYF
TRBV27	TRBJ1-1	CASSYRQGSSLNTEAFF
TRBV10-1	TRBJ2-2	CASRDPGGTGELFF
TRBV7-9	TRBJ2-5	CASQIQGVIETQYF
TRBV5-1	TRBJ1-2	CASSLHPNYGYTF
TRBV12-5	TRBJ1-5	CASGQRVGQPQHF
TRBV6-5	TRBJ2-1	CASSSRASGGMDEQFF
TRBV7-9	TRBJ2-5	CASSLGDRGSGAGETQYF
TRBV18	TRBJ1-1	CASSPPLGTENTEAFF
TRBV27	TRBJ2-3	CASSLYGGRDTQYF
TRBV9	TRBJ2-7	CASSPRGGGADEQYF
TRBV6-1	TRBJ2-7	CASSSGTFAYEQYF